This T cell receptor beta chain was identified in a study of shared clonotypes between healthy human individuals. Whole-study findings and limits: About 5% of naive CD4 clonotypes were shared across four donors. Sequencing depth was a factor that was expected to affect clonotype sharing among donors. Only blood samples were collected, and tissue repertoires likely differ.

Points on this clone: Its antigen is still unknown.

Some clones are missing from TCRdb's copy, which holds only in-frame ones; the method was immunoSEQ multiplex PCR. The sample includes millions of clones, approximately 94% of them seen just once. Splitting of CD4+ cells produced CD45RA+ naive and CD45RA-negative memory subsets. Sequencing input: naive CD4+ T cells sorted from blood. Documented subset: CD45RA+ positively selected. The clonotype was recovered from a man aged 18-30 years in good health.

This CDR3 reads CASSYSMGNGYTF. The CDR3 DNA reads TGTGCCAGCAGTTACTCCATGGGGAATGGCTACACCTTC. This rearrangement joins TRBV6-5 to TRBJ1-2; D is unclear. There are 13 residues in the CDR3. Germline CDR1 MNHEY, CDR2 SVGAGI. V was pared by 0 bases and J by 6 bases, with 8 bases between.